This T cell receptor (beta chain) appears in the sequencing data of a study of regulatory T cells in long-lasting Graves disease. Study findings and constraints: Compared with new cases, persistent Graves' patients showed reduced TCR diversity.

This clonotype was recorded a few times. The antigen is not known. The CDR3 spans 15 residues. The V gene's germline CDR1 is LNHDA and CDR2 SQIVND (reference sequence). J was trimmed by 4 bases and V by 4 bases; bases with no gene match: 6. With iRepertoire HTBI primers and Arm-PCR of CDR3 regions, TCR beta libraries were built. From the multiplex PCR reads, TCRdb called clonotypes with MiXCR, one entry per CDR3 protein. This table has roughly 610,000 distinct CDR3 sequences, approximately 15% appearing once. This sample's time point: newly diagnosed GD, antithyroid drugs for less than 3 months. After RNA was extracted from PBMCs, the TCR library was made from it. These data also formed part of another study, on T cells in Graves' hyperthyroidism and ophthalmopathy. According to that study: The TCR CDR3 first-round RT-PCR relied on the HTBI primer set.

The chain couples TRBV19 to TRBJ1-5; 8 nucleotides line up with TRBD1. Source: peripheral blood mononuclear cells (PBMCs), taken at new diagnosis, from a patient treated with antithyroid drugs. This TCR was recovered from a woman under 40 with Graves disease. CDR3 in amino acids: CASSTKQGGNQPQHF. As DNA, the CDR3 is TGTGCCAGTAGTACTAAACAGGGGGGTAATCAGCCCCAGCATTTT. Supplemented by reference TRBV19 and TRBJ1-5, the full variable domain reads DGGITQSPKYLFRKEGQNVTLSCEQNLNHDAMYWYRQDPGQGLRLIYYSQIVNDFQKGDIAEGYSVSREKKESFPLTVTSAQKNPTAFYLCASSTKQGGNQPQHFGDGTRLSIL.